Listed here are 26 T cell receptor beta chains from one sample, sequenced in a study of blood T cell repertoires in COVID-19. The assay was immunoSEQ multiplex PCR, and TCRdb's table has in-frame clones only and misses some. The repertoire holds 200,000 to 250,000 clones, with less than 85% as singletons. The specimen sequenced was peripheral blood. All receptors come from a woman in her 70s with acute or convalescent COVID-19.

This sequence joins TRBV4-2 and TRBJ2-7; a weak D match, TRBD2 (5 bases). CDR3 length: 13 amino acids. Germline V CDR1 and CDR2: LGHNA, YNFKEQ. Trimming stripped 0 bases from V and 7 bases from J, with 10 bases between. The CDR3 reads CASSQESRGEQYF. The CDR3 coding sequence is TGTGCCAGCAGCCAAGAAAGTCGCGGGGAGCAGTACTTC.

The rearrangement links TRBV6-5 to TRBJ2-1; 7 nucleotides agree with TRBD2. V shed 4 bases and J 6 bases; nucleotides not matched to a gene: 3. This CDR3 contains 13 residues. CDR1 and CDR2 (germline): MNHEY, SVGAGI. The CDR3 region is CASSLAGPNEQFF. Written as DNA, the CDR3 is TGTGCCAGCAGTTTAGCGGGCCCCAATGAGCAGTTCTTC.

CDR3 coding DNA: TGTGCCACCAGTCTCGGGACAGGGGGCGGACCCTACGAGCAGTACTTC. Translating gives CATSLGTGGGPYEQYF. The gene calls are TRBV24-1 and TRBJ2-7; 12 nucleotides agree with TRBD1. V dropped 6 bases and J dropped 2; count of bases not matched to a gene: 7. CDR3 length: 16 amino acids. Germline values: CDR1 KGHDR, CDR2 SFDVKD.

The chain couples TRBV7-3 to TRBJ2-5; TRBD1 aligns across 8 bases. With V trimmed by 5 bases and J by 5 bases, 13 bases remained unmatched. The CDR3 has 16 residues. The V gene's germline CDR1 is SGHTA and CDR2 FQGTGA. The CDR3: CASSPTGGRGRETQYF. For the CDR3, the DNA is TGTGCCAGCAGCCCGACCGGGGGCAGGGGGCGGGAGACCCAGTACTTC.

This clone was counted between two and nine times. The chain couples TRBV6-1 to TRBJ1-5; 7 positions agree with TRBD1. After removal of 2 bases from V and 0 bases from J, the junction contained 10 bases not matched to a gene. The V gene's germline CDR1 is MNHNS and CDR2 SASEGT. The CDR3 totals 18 residues. CDR3 sequence (DNA): TGTGCCAGCAGTGAAAAGGGGCAGACAGGGAGTAGCAATCAGCCCCAGCATTTT. Its protein product is CASSEKGQTGSSNQPQHF.

Here the CDR3 DNA reads TGTGCCAGCAGCTTGGCGGGGGGCTCTGTTAACTATGGCTACACCTTC. Encoded protein: CASSLAGGSVNYGYTF. This rearrangement joins TRBV5-4 to TRBJ1-2; the D gene is possibly TRBD1 (6 bases). The CDR3 runs to 16 residues. Germline V gene lookup returns CDR1 SGHNT and CDR2 YYREEE (reference sequence). Trimming pared 0 bases from V and 1 base from J, leaving 13 bases between.

This clone was recorded a few times. The V call is TRBV18, the J call TRBJ2-3; TRBD1 aligns across 9 bases. The V gene end was trimmed by 3 bases and the J gene end by 3 bases; junction bases not matched to a gene: 4. Germline V gives CDR1 KGHSH, CDR2 LQKENI. The CDR3 runs 15 residues. In nucleotides, the CDR3 is TGTGCCAGCTCACCGGACAGGGGTAGGACAGATACGCAGTATTTT. As protein: CASSPDRGRTDTQYF.

The chain couples TRBV24-1 to TRBJ2-7; 12 nucleotides align to TRBD1. Germline V gives CDR1 KGHDR, CDR2 SFDVKD. With V trimmed by 7 bases and J by 6 bases, 6 bases remained unmatched. CDR3 size: 14 residues. In nucleotides, the CDR3 is TGTGCCACCAGCTTCCGGGACAGGGGGCGCGAGCAGTACTTC. Its translation: CATSFRDRGREQYF.

The chain carries TRBV7-3 and TRBJ2-5; D perhaps matches TRBD2 (5 bases). This CDR3 is 13 amino acids long. Germline V gene lookup returns CDR1 SGHTA and CDR2 FQGTGA. With 5 bases removed from V and 0 bases from J, the gap between germline ends came to 7 bases. The CDR3 DNA sequence: TGTGCCAGCAGCGCGACTAACCAAGAGACCCAGTACTTC. Translation: CASSATNQETQYF.

A single count supports this clone. This chain links TRBV6-5 with TRBJ1-1; no clear D gene. The CDR3 has 12 amino acids. Germline lookup yields CDR1 MNHEY and CDR2 SVGAGI. V dropped 9 bases and J dropped 8 bases, with 16 bases sitting between them. The CDR3 loop reads CASLSVTEEAFF. The CDR3 nucleotides read TGTGCCAGTTTAAGTGTCACGGAGGAAGCTTTCTTT.

For the CDR3, the DNA is TGTGCCAGTAGAATTGGTGGGTCAGGGGGCGTGGAGACCCAGTACTTC. Encoded protein: CASRIGGSGGVETQYF. V is TRBV19 and J is TRBJ2-5; the match to TRBD1 covers 8 bases. Germline V lookup: CDR1 LNHDA, CDR2 SQIVND (reference sequence). The trim removed 6 bases at V and 5 bases at J, leaving 14 bases unmatched. The CDR3 contains 16 residues.

The V gene is TRBV13, the J gene TRBJ1-2; D is unclear. V gave up 5 bases and J gave up 5 bases, with 21 bases separating them. The CDR3 is 16 residues long. Germline V gene lookup returns CDR1 PRHDT and CDR2 FYEKMQ (reference sequence). The CDR3 sequence: CASSLRRFGGLYGYTF. The DNA of the CDR3 is TGTGCCAGCAGCCTCCGACGGTTCGGAGGGCTGTATGGCTACACCTTC.

The chain recombines TRBV10-2 with TRBJ2-3; possible D gene TRBD2, 5 bases. Between the trimmed V and J ends, which lost 8 bases and 6 bases, there was a span of 12 bases. This CDR3 contains 12 residues. Germline V CDR1 and CDR2: WSHSY, SAAADI. Written as DNA, the CDR3 is TGCGCCAGCGCCCGGGGTCCGGATACGCAGTATTTT. Translating it yields CASARGPDTQYF.

The V and J genes are TRBV19 and TRBJ1-1; D possibly corresponds to TRBD1 (5 bases). Between the trimmed V and J ends, which lost 3 bases and 1 base, there was a span of 6 bases. The CDR3 extends over 13 amino acids. Per the germline V gene, CDR1 is LNHDA and CDR2 is SQIVND (reference sequence). DNA of the CDR3: TGTGCCAGTAGTATTGACAGGAACACTGAAGCTTTCTTT. It encodes CASSIDRNTEAFF.

The chain links TRBV11-2 to TRBJ2-4; the match to TRBD1 covers 9 bases. V shed 5 bases and J 7 bases; nucleotides not matched to a gene: 15. The germline CDR1 and CDR2 sequences are SGHAT and FQNNGV. This CDR3 spans 17 amino acids. The CDR3 here is CASSLGPGTGRGNIQYF. In DNA form, the CDR3 reads TGTGCCAGCAGCCTCGGTCCCGGGACAGGGAGGGGGAACATTCAGTACTTC.

The rearrangement joins TRBV7-9 to TRBJ2-3; tentative D call: TRBD2 (5 bases). The CDR3 extends over 14 amino acids. CDR1 and CDR2 (germline): SEHNR, FQNEAQ (reference sequence). The V and J ends lost 2 bases and 4 bases respectively, with 10 bases between them. For the CDR3, the DNA is TGTGCCAGCAGCTTAACGGCGGGCGCAGATACGCAGTATTTT. Encoded protein: CASSLTAGADTQYF.

This clone was detected once. DNA of the CDR3: TGTGCCAGCTCACCACCTGGGGCGCTTGCCAAAAACATTCAGTACTTC. Translation gives CASSPPGALAKNIQYF. V and J are TRBV18 and TRBJ2-4; D is perhaps TRBD1 (5 bases). Trimming shortened V by 0 bases and J by 1 base, and 10 bases separated the two germline ends. Germline V gene lookup returns CDR1 KGHSH and CDR2 LQKENI. CDR3 length equals 16 residues. Based on the CDR3 plus reference TRBV18 and TRBJ2-4, the full variable domain is NAGVMQNPRHLVRRRGQEARLRCSPMKGHSHVYWYRQLPEEGLKFMVYLQKENIIDESGMPKERFSAEFPKEGPSILRIQQVVRGDSAAYFCASSPPGALAKNIQYFGAGTRLSVL.

The rearrangement joins TRBV27 to TRBJ1-4, with TRBD1 identical over 7 bases. J lost 4 bases, V lost 8 bases, and 4 bases had no gene match. The germline V gene encodes CDR1 MNHEY and CDR2 SMNVEV (reference sequence). This CDR3 spans 13 amino acids. As DNA, the CDR3 is TGTGCCAGCTCCGACAGGGTTAATGAAAAACTGTTTTTT. It yields the protein CASSDRVNEKLFF.

This clone was picked up one time. CDR3: CASSSSKGLGQPNTEAFF. The CDR3 DNA reads TGTGCCAGCAGCTCTTCGAAGGGATTGGGACAGCCGAACACTGAAGCTTTCTTT. This chain joins TRBV11-3 and TRBJ1-1; 7 bases match TRBD1. This CDR3 is built from 18 residues. The trim removed 4 bases at V and 1 base at J, leaving 15 bases unmatched. Germline-derived CDR1 and CDR2 are SGHNT and YENEEA.

The gene calls are TRBV6-2 or TRBV6-3 and TRBJ2-5; TRBD1 is a possible D gene (6 bases). V gave up 4 bases and J gave up 4 bases, with 13 bases separating them. Germline V gene sequence: CDR1 MNHEY, CDR2 SVGEGT. The CDR3 extends over 14 amino acids. The CDR3 nucleotides are TGTGCCAGCAGTTCCCGACAGGTAATAGAGACCCAGTACTTC. This translates into CASSSRQVIETQYF.

V gene TRBV4-3 combines with J gene TRBJ2-1; D gene uncertain. The germline V and J ends were trimmed by 0 bases and 5 bases, with 11 bases remaining between them. CDR1 is LGHNA, CDR2 YSLEER, per germline. This CDR3 comprises 15 residues. The CDR3 DNA follows: TGCGCCAGCAGCCAAGACCCCAGTGCAGACAATGAGCAGTTCTTC. This translates into CASSQDPSADNEQFF.

The chain combines TRBV2 with TRBJ1-2; 9 nucleotides align to TRBD1. With V trimmed by 3 bases and J by 6 bases, 11 bases remained unmatched. Germline V CDR1 and CDR2: SNHLY, FYNNEI. The CDR3 runs 16 residues. The CDR3 spells CASSESGTGLRDGYTF. In DNA, the CDR3 is TGTGCCAGCAGTGAGTCGGGGACAGGGTTGAGAGATGGCTACACCTTC. The full variable domain, completed using reference TRBV2 and TRBJ1-2, is EPEVTQTPSHQVTQMGQEVILRCVPISNHLYFYWYRQILGQKVEFLVSFYNNEISEKSEIFDDQFSVERPDGSNFTLKIRSTKLEDSAMYFCASSESGTGLRDGYTFGSGTRLTVV.

The V and J genes are TRBV11-3 and TRBJ2-3, with TRBD2 identical over 12 bases. V lost 4 bases, J lost 3 bases, and 8 bases stayed unmatched. This CDR3 has 17 amino acids. Germline values: CDR1 SGHNT, CDR2 YENEEA. The CDR3 nucleotides read TGTGCCAGCAGCTCGACTAGCGGGGGAGGGATGACAGATACGCAGTATTTT. Amino acids: CASSSTSGGGMTDTQYF.

The chain employs TRBV5-8 and TRBJ2-3; the D is unclear. The V and J ends lost 0 bases and 0 bases respectively, with 11 bases between them. CDR1 and CDR2 from the germline V gene are SGHTS and YDEGEE. This CDR3 has 16 amino acids. Written as DNA, the CDR3 is TGTGCCAGCAGCTTGGGTGTGTGGCAGAGCACAGATACGCAGTATTTT. This codes for CASSLGVWQSTDTQYF.

The CDR3 reads CASSAGTSGTQYF. CDR3 bases: TGCGCCAGCAGTGCCGGGACTAGTGGGACCCAGTACTTC. The chain has TRBV10-1 and TRBJ2-5; TRBD2 matches 8 bases. Germline V lookup: CDR1 WNHNN, CDR2 SYGVQD (reference sequence). After removal of 4 bases from V and 7 bases from J, the junction contained 5 bases not matched to a gene. The CDR3 runs 13 residues.

The chain employs TRBV11-2 and TRBJ2-5; D call uncertain. Looked up from germline, CDR1 is SGHAT and CDR2 is FQNNGV. The CDR3 runs to 14 residues. V was shortened by 0 bases and J by 0 bases, with 5 bases between the two germline ends. The CDR3 is CASSLDGYQETQYF. CDR3 in DNA: TGTGCCAGCAGCTTAGACGGGTACCAAGAGACCCAGTACTTC.